This entry features one T cell receptor (beta chain) sequence. The data were taken from a study of blood T cell repertoires in COVID-19. Donors of Cohort 3 who recovered were those that had two negative PCRs, clearance, or symptom resolution. The germline CDR1 and CDR2 sequences are SNHLY and FYNNEI. The CDR3 length is 14 residues. V shed 2 bases and J shed 4 bases, with 11 bases lying between them. Assay: immunoSEQ multiplex PCR; the TCRdb copy retains only in-frame clones and omits some. In the table there are around 290,000 clones, 90% of which are singletons. The source of this sequence is a woman aged 30 to 39 who had recovered from COVID-19. The sequencing sample was made of PBMCs or T cells enriched from blood (not recorded which). The rearrangement links TRBV2 to TRBJ1-1, with D unclear. The CDR3 bases are TGTGCCAGCAGTGAATACGAGGGAAGCACTGAAGCTTTCTTT. Translated: CASSEYEGSTEAFF.